This TCR beta chain was captured by sequencing in a study of identical twins. Study-level points and caveats: Beta out-of-frame sequences displayed a weaker excess of sharing between twins.

Template switching introduced a universal primer site, and the cDNA bore unique molecular identifiers. TCRdb re-called the 5' RACE reads through MiXCR, storing one row per CDR3 protein. In the table there are fewer than 500,000 distinct CDR3 sequences, approximately 15% of which are singletons. Remarks on this clonotype: Antigen: not known.

Every sampled donor was Caucasian and healthy. Germline-derived CDR1 and CDR2 are LNHDA and SQIVND (reference sequence). Trimming stripped 6 bases from V and 6 bases from J, with 14 bases between. The CDR3 contains 13 residues. A further study also used this sample, focusing on yellow fever vaccine responses in identical twins.

The V and J genes are TRBV19 and TRBJ1-2, with D tentatively TRBD1 (6 bases). Sequencing was done on a sample of CD4+ T cells sorted from blood. This TCR was recovered from a woman between 18 and 30 years old in good health. The chain's CDR3 is CASSPGRQDGYTF. The CDR3 region has the DNA TGTGCCAGTAGCCCAGGTCGACAGGATGGCTACACCTTC.